Here is one T cell receptor beta chain with its context. Its matching antigen is unknown. With 6 bases clipped from V and 9 bases from J, the junction kept 8 bases outside the gene matches. The CDR3 contains 13 residues. General observations from the study: Naive CD4+ cells shared around an eighth of tumor Treg sequences. Tumor-infiltrating Treg TCR alpha and beta sequences overlapped most with tumor naive CD4+ T cells, then blood naive.

The sorted Tregs were CD4+CD25+CD127-/low cells. The TRBV12-4/TRBJ1-2 clonotypes were amplified using barcode primers with ligated adaptors. Each CDR3 protein is one row after TCRdb ran MiXCR on the multiplex PCR reads. In the table there are a few hundred distinct CDR3 sequences, around 20% of which are singletons. This receptor was identified in a female donor with breast cancer. The sample consisted of tumor-infiltrating Tregs sorted from the breast tumor. The chain couples TRBV12-3 or TRBV12-4 to TRBJ1-2, with 9 bases that match TRBD1. This chain's CDR3 is CASSTGQGRSYTF. The CDR3 region has the DNA TGTGCCAGCAGCACGGGACAGGGCCGCAGCTACACCTTC.